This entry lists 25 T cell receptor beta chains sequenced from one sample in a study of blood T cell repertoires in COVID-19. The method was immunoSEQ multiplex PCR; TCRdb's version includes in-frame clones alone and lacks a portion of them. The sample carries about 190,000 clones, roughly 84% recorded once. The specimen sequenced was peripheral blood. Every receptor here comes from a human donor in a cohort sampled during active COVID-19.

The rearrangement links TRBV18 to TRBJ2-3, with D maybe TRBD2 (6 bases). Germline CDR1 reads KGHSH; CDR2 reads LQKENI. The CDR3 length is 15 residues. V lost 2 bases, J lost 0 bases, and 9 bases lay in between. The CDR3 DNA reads TGTGCCAGCTCACCATCTAGCGAGAGCACAGATACGCAGTATTTT. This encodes CASSPSSESTDTQYF.

For the CDR3, the DNA is TGTGCCAGCAGTCGGACTAGCGGGATATACGAGCAGTTCTTC. Translation: CASSRTSGIYEQFF. The J gene is TRBJ2-1, the V gene TRBV6-5; 12 bases match TRBD2. The junction had 6 bases not matched to a gene; V was cut back by 5 bases and J by 10 bases. Per germline, CDR1 MNHEY and CDR2 SVGAGI. This CDR3 has 14 amino acids.

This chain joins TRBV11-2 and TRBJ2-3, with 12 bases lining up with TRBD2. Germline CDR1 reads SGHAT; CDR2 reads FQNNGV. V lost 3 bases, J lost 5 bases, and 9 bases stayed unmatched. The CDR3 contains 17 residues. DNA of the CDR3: TGTGCCAGCAGCTTCGTCCGACTAGCGGGGGCTGGAGATACGCAGTATTTT. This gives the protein CASSFVRLAGAGDTQYF.

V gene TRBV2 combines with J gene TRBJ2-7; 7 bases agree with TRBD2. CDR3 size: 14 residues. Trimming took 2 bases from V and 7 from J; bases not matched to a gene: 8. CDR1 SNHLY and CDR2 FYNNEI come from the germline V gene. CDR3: CASSERVRAGEQYF. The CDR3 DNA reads TGTGCCAGCAGTGAAAGAGTGCGAGCGGGGGAGCAGTACTTC.

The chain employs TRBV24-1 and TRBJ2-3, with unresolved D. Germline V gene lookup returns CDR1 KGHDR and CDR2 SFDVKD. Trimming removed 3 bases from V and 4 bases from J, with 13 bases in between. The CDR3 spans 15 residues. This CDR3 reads CATSDPLASPDTQYF. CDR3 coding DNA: TGTGCCACCAGTGATCCCTTGGCATCCCCAGATACGCAGTATTTT.

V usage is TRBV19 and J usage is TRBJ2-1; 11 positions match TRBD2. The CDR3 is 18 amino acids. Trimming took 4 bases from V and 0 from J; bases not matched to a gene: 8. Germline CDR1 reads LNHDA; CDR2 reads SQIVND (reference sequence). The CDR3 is CASSTILSGRGSYNEQFF. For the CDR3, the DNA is TGTGCCAGTAGTACCATCCTTAGCGGGAGGGGCTCCTACAATGAGCAGTTCTTC.

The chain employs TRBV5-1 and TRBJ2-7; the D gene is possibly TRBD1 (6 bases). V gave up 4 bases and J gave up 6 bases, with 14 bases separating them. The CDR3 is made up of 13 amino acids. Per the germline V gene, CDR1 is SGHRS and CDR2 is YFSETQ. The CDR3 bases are TGCGCCAGCAGCCCGGTCCAGGGGCCCGAGCAGTACTTC. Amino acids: CASSPVQGPEQYF.

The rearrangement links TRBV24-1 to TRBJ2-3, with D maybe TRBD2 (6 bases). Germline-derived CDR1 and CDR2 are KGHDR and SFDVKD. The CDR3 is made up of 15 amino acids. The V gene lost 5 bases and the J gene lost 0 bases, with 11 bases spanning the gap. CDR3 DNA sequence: TGTGCCACCAGTGCACGGCGGGGCAGCACAGATACGCAGTATTTT. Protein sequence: CATSARRGSTDTQYF.

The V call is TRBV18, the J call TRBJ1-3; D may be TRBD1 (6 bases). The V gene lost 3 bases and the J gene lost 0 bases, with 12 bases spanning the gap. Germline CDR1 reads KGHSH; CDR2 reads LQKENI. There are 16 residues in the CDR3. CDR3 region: CASSPGGPDSGNTIYF. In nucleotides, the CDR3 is TGTGCCAGCTCACCGGGGGGGCCTGACTCTGGAAACACCATATATTTT.

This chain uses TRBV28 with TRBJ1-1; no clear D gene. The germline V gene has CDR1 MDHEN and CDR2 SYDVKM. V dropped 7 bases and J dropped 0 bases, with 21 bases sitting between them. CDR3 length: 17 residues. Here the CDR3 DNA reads TGTGCCAGCAACGGGGTAAAAGTAATTACCATGAACACTGAAGCTTTCTTT. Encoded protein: CASNGVKVITMNTEAFF.

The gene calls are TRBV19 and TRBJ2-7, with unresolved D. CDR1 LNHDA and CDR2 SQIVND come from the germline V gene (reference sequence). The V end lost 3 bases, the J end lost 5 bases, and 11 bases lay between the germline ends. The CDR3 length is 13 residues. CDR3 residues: CASSISVSHEQYV. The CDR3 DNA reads TGTGCCAGTAGTATTTCGGTATCACACGAGCAGTACGTC.

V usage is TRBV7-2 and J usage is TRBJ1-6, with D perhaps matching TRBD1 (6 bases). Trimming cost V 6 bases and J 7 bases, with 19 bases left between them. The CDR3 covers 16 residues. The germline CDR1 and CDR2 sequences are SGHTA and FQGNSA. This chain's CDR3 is CASRPGRGGRNSPLHF. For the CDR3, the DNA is TGTGCCAGCAGGCCGGGGCGGGGGGGCAGAAATTCACCCCTCCACTTT.

The CDR3 reads CASSAGTSGVAGELFF. Written as DNA, the CDR3 is TGTGCCAGCAGCGCAGGGACTAGCGGGGTCGCCGGGGAGCTGTTTTTT. V and J are TRBV11-3 and TRBJ2-2; 13 bases fit TRBD2. V was clipped by 5 bases and J by 6 bases; unmatched bases: 6. This CDR3 is 16 amino acids long. CDR1 SGHNT and CDR2 YENEEA come from the germline V gene.

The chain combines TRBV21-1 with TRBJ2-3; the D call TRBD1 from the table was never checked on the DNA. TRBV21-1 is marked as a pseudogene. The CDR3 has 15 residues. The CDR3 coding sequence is TGTGCCACCGCCTTCCGGGACAGGGGGATAGATACGCAGTATTTT. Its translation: CATAFRDRGIDTQYF.

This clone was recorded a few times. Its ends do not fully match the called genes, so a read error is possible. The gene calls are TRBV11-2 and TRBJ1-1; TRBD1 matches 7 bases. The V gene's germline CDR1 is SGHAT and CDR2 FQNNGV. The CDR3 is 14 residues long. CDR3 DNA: TGTGCCAGCAGCTTTACCGGGACAGTAAACACTGAAGTTTTT. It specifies CASSFTGTVNTEVF.

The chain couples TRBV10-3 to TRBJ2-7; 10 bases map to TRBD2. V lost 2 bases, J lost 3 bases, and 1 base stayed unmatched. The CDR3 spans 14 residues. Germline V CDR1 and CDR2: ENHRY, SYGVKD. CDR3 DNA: TGTGCCATCAGTGAGGCTAGCGGGAGCTACGAGCAGTACTTC. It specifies CAISEASGSYEQYF.

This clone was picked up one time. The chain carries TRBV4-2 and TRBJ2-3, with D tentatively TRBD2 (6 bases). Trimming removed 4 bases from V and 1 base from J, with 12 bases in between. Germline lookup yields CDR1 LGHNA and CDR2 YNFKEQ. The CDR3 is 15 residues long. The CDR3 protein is CASSPIAERTDTQYF. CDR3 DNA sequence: TGTGCCAGCAGCCCTATAGCGGAGCGCACAGATACGCAGTATTTT.

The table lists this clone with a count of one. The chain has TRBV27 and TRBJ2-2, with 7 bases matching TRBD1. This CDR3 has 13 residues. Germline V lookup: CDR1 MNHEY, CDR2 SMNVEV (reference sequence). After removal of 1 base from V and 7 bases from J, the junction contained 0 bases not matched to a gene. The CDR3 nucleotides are TGTGCCAGCAGTTTATGGGACAGCGGGGAGCTGTTTTTT. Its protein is CASSLWDSGELFF.

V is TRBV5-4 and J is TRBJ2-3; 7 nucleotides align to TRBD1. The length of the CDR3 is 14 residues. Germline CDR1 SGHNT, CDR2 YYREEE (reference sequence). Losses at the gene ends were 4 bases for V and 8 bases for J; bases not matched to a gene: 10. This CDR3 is CASSVTGVAATQYF. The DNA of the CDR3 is TGTGCCAGCAGCGTCACAGGGGTGGCCGCTACGCAGTATTTT. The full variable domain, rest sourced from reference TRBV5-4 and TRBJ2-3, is ETGVTQSPTHLIKTRGQQVTLRCSSQSGHNTVSWYQQALGQGPQFIFQYYREEENGRGNFPPRFSGLQFPNYSSELNVNALELDDSALYLCASSVTGVAATQYFGPGTRLTVL.

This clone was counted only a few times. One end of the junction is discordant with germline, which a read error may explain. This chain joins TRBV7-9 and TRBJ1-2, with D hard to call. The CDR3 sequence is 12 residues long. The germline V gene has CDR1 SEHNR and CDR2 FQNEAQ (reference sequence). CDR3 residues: CASSRDGYRYTF. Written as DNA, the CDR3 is TGTGCCAGCTCGAGGGATGGCTATCGCTACACCTTC.

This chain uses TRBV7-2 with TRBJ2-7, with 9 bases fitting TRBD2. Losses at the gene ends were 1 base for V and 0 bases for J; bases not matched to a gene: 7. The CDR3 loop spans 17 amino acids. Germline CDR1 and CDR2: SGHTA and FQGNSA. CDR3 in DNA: TGTGCCAGCAGCTTAGTAGGTGGTAGCGGGAGCTCCTACGAGCAGTACTTC. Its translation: CASSLVGGSGSSYEQYF.

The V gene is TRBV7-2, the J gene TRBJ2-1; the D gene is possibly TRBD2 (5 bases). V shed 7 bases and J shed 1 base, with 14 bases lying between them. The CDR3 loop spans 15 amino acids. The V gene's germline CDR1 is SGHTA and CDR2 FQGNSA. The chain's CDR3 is CASTPSSPSYNEQFF. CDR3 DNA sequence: TGTGCCAGCACCCCGTCTAGCCCTTCCTACAATGAGCAGTTCTTC.

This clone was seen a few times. In DNA, the CDR3 is TGTGCCAGCAGCTCCCGGGACAGGGCGAAAGCCGGGGAGCTGTTTTTT. It specifies CASSSRDRAKAGELFF. V gene TRBV11-2 combines with J gene TRBJ2-2, with 9 bases lining up with TRBD1. The J segment lost 6 bases and the V segment lost 4 bases, leaving 9 bases of the junction unmatched. The CDR3 totals 16 residues. CDR1 is SGHAT, CDR2 FQNNGV, per germline.

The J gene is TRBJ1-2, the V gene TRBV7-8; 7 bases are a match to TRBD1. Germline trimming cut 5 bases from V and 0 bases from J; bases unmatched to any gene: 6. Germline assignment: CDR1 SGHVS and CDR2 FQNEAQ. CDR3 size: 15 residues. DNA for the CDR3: TGTGCCAGCAGCCGAGGGACAGACACTAACTATGGCTACACCTTC. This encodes CASSRGTDTNYGYTF.

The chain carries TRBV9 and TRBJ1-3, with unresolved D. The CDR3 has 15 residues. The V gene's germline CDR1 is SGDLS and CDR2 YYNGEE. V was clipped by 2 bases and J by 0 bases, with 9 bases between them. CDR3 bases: TGTGCCAGCAGCGTCGGAGACTTCTCTGGAAACACCATATATTTT. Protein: CASSVGDFSGNTIYF.